This T cell receptor (beta chain) came from a study of blood T cell repertoires in COVID-19 (dated by TCRdb to about 2020). Study-level background: The collaborator samples originated in the United States, Italy and Spain and spanned the acute and convalescent phases of COVID-19. The repertoires were released in a freely available public database intended as a resource for research on the immune response to SARS-CoV-2. HLA class I and class II types, where available, came from metadata supplied by the sample provider rather than from assay-based typing. Subjects who had been exposed to COVID-19, were actively infected with it, or had recovered from it provided the deeply sampled blood TCRbeta repertoires that made up the dataset. A de-identified subject ID, COVID-19 status, age in years and sex were almost always included in the sample metadata. The material from the prospective study consisted of cDNA or gDNA derived from T cells, B-cell-depleted T cells, or PBMCs. Samples came from the ongoing ImmuneRACE study (first 160 participants) plus 1,254 subjects from 6 global collaborators.

As regards this clone: Its binding antigen is unknown. The record has no base qualities; no much larger clone is one base away.

A second Seattle source provided samples from volunteer blood donors who had recovered from COVID-19. Each collaborating institution followed its own protocols to collect whole blood in K2EDTA tubes. For TCRbeta analysis, collaborator samples were shipped as frozen whole blood, as isolated PBMCs, or as DNA extracted from either sample type. Including the terminal cysteine and phenylalanine, the CDR3 comprises 14 residues. Only CDR3 DNA is held: 42 bases, read in frame from base 1. CDR1 and CDR2 were assigned from the germline V gene as SGHAT and FQNNGV. V loses 3 bases of germline sequence and J loses 1 base, and the interval between the two ends is 9 bases. TCRbeta CDR3 regions were amplified from genomic DNA using the immunoSEQ Assay, a bias-controlled multiplex PCR. On the study's bioinformatics: The number of nucleated cells in each sample was estimated from the amplification of reference gene primers within the assay. To quantify the absolute abundance of each unique TCRbeta CDR3 rearrangement, sequence reads were collapsed and filtered. For each sample, productive Simpson clonality was calculated as the square root of Simpson's diversity index across productive rearrangements. TCRdb stores this immuneACCESS table with in-frame sequences only. Part of the clones is absent; in the studies checked, under half of the shortfall reflects unresolved V genes, and no reason is known for the rest. Clone size and V and J calls were adopted from that table, with D and trimming inferred from the DNA. The sample table holds under 300,000 clones, of which 86% were seen once. In total, the top ten clones hold around 2.2% of the sample.

General study outcomes and caveats: The quantity of clinical and demographic metadata differed by source and by participant and was supplied without curation.

The rearrangement combines TRBV11-2 with TRBJ1-2; the D gene is unclear. This TCR came from a man aged 30-40 years who had recovered from COVID-19. Sequenced sample: peripheral blood. This receptor carries the CDR3 CASSLPSLNYGYTF. The DNA reads as follows: TGTGCCAGCAGCTTGCCCTCACTTAACTATGGCTACACCTTC. The CDR3 plus the reference TRBV11-2 and TRBJ1-2 genes for the other parts give the full variable domain: EAGVAQSPRYKIIEKRQSVAFWCNPISGHATLYWYQQILGQGPKLLIQFQNNGVVDDSQLPKDRFSAERLKGVDSTLKIQPAKLEDSAVYLCASSLPSLNYGYTFGSGTRLTVV.